Listed here are 21 T cell receptor beta chains from one sample, sequenced in a study of neoadjuvant anti-PD-1 for oral cavity cancer. Noted time point: after neoadjuvant nivolumab, at surgical resection. Here immunoSEQ multiplex PCR was the method, and the copy in TCRdb shows in-frame clones only, minus some. Found here are some 22,000 clones, under 30% of them singletons; the top ten hold 15% to 20%. The input for sequencing was tumor tissue, taken after nivolumab (anti-PD-1) treatment. Source of these receptors: a person aged 40 to 85 with oral cavity squamous cell carcinoma.

The chain employs TRBV5-1 and TRBJ1-2; possibly TRBD1 for D (5 bases). The CDR3 spans 15 residues. Deletions cut 0 bases from V and 1 base from J, with 10 bases between. From germline, CDR1 is SGHRS and CDR2 YFSETQ. This CDR3 is CASSLVGTFNYGYTF. The CDR3 nucleotides read TGCGCCAGCAGCTTGGTGGGGACCTTTAACTATGGCTACACCTTC. The full variable domain, with the rest looked up from reference TRBV5-1 and TRBJ1-2, is KAGVTQTPRYLIKTRGQQVTLSCSPISGHRSVSWYQQTPGQGLQFLFEYFSETQRNKGNFPGRFSGRQFSNSRSEMNVSTLELGDSALYLCASSLVGTFNYGYTFGSGTRLTVV.

This chain joins TRBV5-4 and TRBJ1-2; 9 bases are a match to TRBD1. Trimming cost V 4 bases and J 4 bases; bases outside gene matches: 8. CDR3 length: 15 residues. CDR1 and CDR2 from the germline V gene are SGHNT and YYREEE (reference sequence). CDR3 region: CASSLGDRGTYGYTF. The CDR3 bases are TGTGCCAGCAGCCTGGGAGACAGGGGGACCTATGGCTACACCTTC.

This clone was seen once. This may stem from a read error, because a much larger clone lies one nucleotide away. The V call is TRBV4-1, the J call TRBJ2-2; possibly TRBD1 or TRBD2 for D (5 bases each). This CDR3 region has 16 residues. Trimming pared 0 bases from V and 3 bases from J, leaving 11 bases between. Germline CDR1 is MGHRA and CDR2 is YSYEKL. In nucleotides, the CDR3 is TGCGCCAGCAGCCAAGAGGGGGAAAGGCACACCGGGGAGCTGTTTTTT. Protein product: CASSQEGERHTGELFF.

This clone appeared a few times. The CDR3 loop reads CASSYRGSTDTQYF. Here the CDR3 DNA reads TGTGCCAGCAGTTACCGGGGATCCACAGATACGCAGTATTTT. The chain employs TRBV6-5 and TRBJ2-3; weak D call: TRBD2 (5 bases). Trimming pared 2 bases from V and 2 bases from J, leaving 8 bases between. Germline CDR1 is MNHEY and CDR2 is SVGAGI. This CDR3 has 14 amino acids.

The J gene is TRBJ1-1, the V gene TRBV19, with 12 nucleotides matching TRBD1. The CDR3 extends over 17 amino acids. Germline V lookup: CDR1 LNHDA, CDR2 SQIVND (reference sequence). Trimming took 2 bases from V and 5 from J; bases not matched to a gene: 9. The CDR3 region is CASSIPGTGGAGTEAFF. CDR3 sequence (DNA): TGTGCCAGTAGTATACCCGGGACAGGGGGCGCTGGGACTGAAGCTTTCTTT.

The sample holds a few counts of this clone. V is TRBV4-1 and J is TRBJ2-3; D uncertain. The CDR3 contains 14 residues. The V end was cut by 2 bases, the J end by 5 bases, with 11 bases between. In germline, CDR1 is MGHRA, CDR2 YSYEKL. In nucleotides, the CDR3 is TGCGCCAGCAGCCAACCAACTTCGGGAGATACGCAGTATTTT. Translated, it gives CASSQPTSGDTQYF.

The chain carries TRBV7-9 and TRBJ2-1, with D tentatively TRBD1 (5 bases). Germline CDR1 is SEHNR and CDR2 is FQNEAQ (reference sequence). The CDR3 contains 14 residues. V was shortened by 0 bases and J by 3 bases, with 6 bases between the two germline ends. The CDR3 loop reads CASSLARDYNEQFF. In DNA, the CDR3 is TGTGCCAGCAGCTTAGCCAGGGACTACAATGAGCAGTTCTTC.

This clone was seen a few times. The chain is built from TRBV11-2 and TRBJ2-3; no firm D call. V lost 2 bases and J lost 2, with 14 bases in between. The CDR3 extends over 16 amino acids. CDR1 SGHAT and CDR2 FQNNGV come from the germline V gene. The CDR3 coding sequence is TGTGCCAGCAGCTTATCCGTCAGTGGGCTCACAGATACGCAGTATTTT. It yields the protein CASSLSVSGLTDTQYF. The whole variable domain, filled in from reference TRBV11-2 and TRBJ2-3, reads EAGVAQSPRYKIIEKRQSVAFWCNPISGHATLYWYQQILGQGPKLLIQFQNNGVVDDSQLPKDRFSAERLKGVDSTLKIQPAKLEDSAVYLCASSLSVSGLTDTQYFGPGTRLTVL.

This clone turned up a few times. This chain joins TRBV6-4 and TRBJ2-7, with 7 bases matching TRBD2. V was pared by 3 bases and J by 3 bases, with 8 bases of the junction left unmatched. The length of the CDR3 is 15 residues. Germline V CDR1 and CDR2: MRHNA, SNTAGT. The CDR3, as DNA: TGTGCCAGCAGTGAAGAGGCGGGGACTATCTACGAGCAGTACTTC. As protein: CASSEEAGTIYEQYF.

This clone was detected a few times. The genes are TRBV1 and TRBJ1-5. TRBV1 is a listed pseudogene. The CDR3 length is 15 residues. CDR3 protein: CTSSQMGPGIQPQHF. In nucleotides, the CDR3 is TGCACCAGCAGCCAGATGGGACCAGGGATCCAGCCCCAGCATTTT.

Only a few counts were recorded for this clone. CDR3 region: CASSLRPWGNTEAFF. CDR3 bases: TGTGCCAGCAGCTTAAGACCCTGGGGGAACACTGAAGCTTTCTTT. This chain joins TRBV9 and TRBJ1-1; D gene unclear. The CDR3 runs to 15 residues. Germline CDR1 and CDR2: SGDLS and YYNGEE. The ends were cut back, 4 bases at V and 1 base at J, with 14 bases in the middle.

The V gene is TRBV19, the J gene TRBJ2-7; possibly TRBD1 for D (5 bases). The CDR3 is made up of 13 amino acids. Trimming took off 3 bases at V and 2 bases at J, with 8 bases between the two ends. Germline V gene sequence: CDR1 LNHDA, CDR2 SQIVND (reference sequence). CDR3 sequence: CASSISGPYEQYF. CDR3 coding DNA: TGTGCCAGTAGTATTTCAGGGCCCTACGAGCAGTACTTC.

The V call is TRBV2, the J call TRBJ1-1, with D unresolved. This CDR3 is 14 amino acids long. The V end was cut by 4 bases, the J end by 2 bases, with 11 bases between. CDR1 and CDR2 from the germline V gene are SNHLY and FYNNEI. CDR3 protein: CASSASRSNTEAFF. The CDR3 coding sequence is TGTGCCAGCAGTGCGAGTCGGAGCAACACTGAAGCTTTCTTT.

This clone appeared a few times. The V gene is TRBV25-1, the J gene TRBJ2-3; 10 bases are shared with TRBD1. V dropped 5 bases and J dropped 3; count of bases not matched to a gene: 8. The length of the CDR3 is 16 residues. CDR1 and CDR2 (germline): MGHDK, SYGVNS. CDR3 DNA sequence: TGTGCCAGCAGTCCCGGGACAGGGGCTTGGACAGATACGCAGTATTTT. Protein product: CASSPGTGAWTDTQYF. The full variable domain, in which reference TRBV25-1 and TRBJ2-3 provide the parts outside the CDR3, is EADIYQTPRYLVIGTGKKITLECSQTMGHDKMYWYQQDPGMELHLIHYSYGVNSTEKGDLSSESTVSRIRTEHFPLTLESARPSHTSQYLCASSPGTGAWTDTQYFGPGTRLTVL.

This clone occurred a few times. The chain uses TRBV19 and TRBJ2-7, with D uncertain. The CDR3 is 13 amino acids. The V gene lost 0 bases and the J gene lost 7 bases, with 10 bases spanning the gap. Germline CDR1 LNHDA, CDR2 SQIVND (reference sequence). The CDR3 DNA sequence: TGTGCCAGTAGTATAGATCGCCTTAAGGAGCAGTACTTC. It yields the protein CASSIDRLKEQYF.

This clone was recorded a few times. V gene TRBV29-1 combines with J gene TRBJ1-4; D uncertain. This CDR3 spans 12 amino acids. The V and J ends lost 6 bases and 4 bases respectively, with 9 bases between them. Germline loops: CDR1 SQVTM, CDR2 ANQGSEA. The CDR3 sequence: CSVTVGNEKLFF. Here the CDR3 DNA reads TGCAGCGTAACGGTGGGTAATGAAAAACTGTTTTTT.

This clone was seen a few times. The V and J genes are TRBV9 and TRBJ1-2, with D possibly matching TRBD1 (6 bases). This CDR3 is built from 15 residues. V lost 4 bases and J lost 7, with 20 bases in between. Per germline, CDR1 SGDLS and CDR2 YYNGEE. The CDR3 sequence: CASSTMTRGGRGYTF. CDR3 nucleotide sequence: TGTGCCAGCAGCACTATGACTCGGGGGGGGCGTGGCTACACCTTC.

The genes are TRBV30 and TRBJ2-7, with 11 bases lining up with TRBD2. The CDR3 totals 13 residues. Germline CDR1 GTSNPN, CDR2 SVGIG (reference sequence). V dropped 5 bases and J dropped 3; count of bases not matched to a gene: 3. The CDR3 is CAWATSGDYEQYF. The CDR3 DNA reads TGTGCCTGGGCGACTAGCGGGGACTACGAGCAGTACTTC.

The chain has TRBV15 and TRBJ2-1; D unresolved. V gave up 0 bases and J gave up 6 bases, with 12 bases separating them. CDR3 length: 15 amino acids. From germline, CDR1 is LNHNV and CDR2 YYDKDF (reference sequence). The CDR3 nucleotides read TGTGCCACCAGCAGAGATAAGACGCCCGTCAATGAGCAGTTCTTC. It yields the protein CATSRDKTPVNEQFF. Together with reference TRBV15 and TRBJ2-1, the CDR3 gives the full variable domain: DAMVIQNPRYQVTQFGKPVTLSCSQTLNHNVMYWYQQKSSQAPKLLFHYYDKDFNNEADTPDNFQSRRPNTSFCFLDIRSPGLGDTAMYLCATSRDKTPVNEQFFGPGTRLTVL.

The chain joins TRBV7-9 to TRBJ1-1, with D unresolved. The V end lost 3 bases, the J end lost 3 bases, and 8 bases lay between the germline ends. The CDR3 extends over 13 amino acids. The germline CDR1 and CDR2 sequences are SEHNR and FQNEAQ (reference sequence). The CDR3 loop reads CASSFGRDTEAFF. For the CDR3, the DNA is TGTGCCAGCAGCTTCGGGAGGGACACTGAAGCTTTCTTT.

This clone has just a few counts. The chain recombines TRBV9 with TRBJ2-5, with TRBD1 matching 9 bases. With 0 bases clipped from V and 5 bases from J, the junction kept 2 bases outside the gene matches. The CDR3 has 14 amino acids. Germline V lookup: CDR1 SGDLS, CDR2 YYNGEE. CDR3 sequence (DNA): TGTGCCAGCAGCGTAGACAGGGGGCTGGAGACCCAGTACTTC. The encoded protein is CASSVDRGLETQYF.